This entry concerns a single T cell receptor (beta chain). This record comes from a study of blood T cell repertoires in COVID-19. In germline, CDR1 is MDHEN, CDR2 SYDVKM. V lost 4 bases and J lost 3; bases outside the gene matches: 11. The length of the CDR3 is 16 residues. This table comes from immunoSEQ multiplex PCR, and its TCRdb copy is limited to in-frame clones, with some not included. The sample contains 140,000 to 150,000 clones, 88% of which appear only once. Sequenced: peripheral blood. The chain links TRBV28 to TRBJ1-2, with 7 bases identical to TRBD1. The sequence came from a man aged 65 to 85 with acute or convalescent COVID-19. The CDR3 protein is CASSSASTGRYYGYTF. CDR3 nucleotide sequence: TGTGCCAGCAGTTCAGCCTCGACAGGGCGGTACTATGGCTACACCTTC.